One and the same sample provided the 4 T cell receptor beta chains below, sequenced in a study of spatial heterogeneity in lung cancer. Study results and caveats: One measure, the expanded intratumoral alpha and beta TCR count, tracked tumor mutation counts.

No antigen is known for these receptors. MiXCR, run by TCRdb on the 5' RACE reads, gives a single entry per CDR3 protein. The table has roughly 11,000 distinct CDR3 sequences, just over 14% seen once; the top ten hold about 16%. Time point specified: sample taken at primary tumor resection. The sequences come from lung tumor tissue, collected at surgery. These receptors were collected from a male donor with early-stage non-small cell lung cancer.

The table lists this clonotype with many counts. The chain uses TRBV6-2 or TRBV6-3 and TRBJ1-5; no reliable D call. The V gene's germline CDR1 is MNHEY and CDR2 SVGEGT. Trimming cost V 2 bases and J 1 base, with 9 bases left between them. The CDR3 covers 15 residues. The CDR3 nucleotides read TGTGCCAGCAGTTACGAAGGTCTGAGCAATCAGCCCCAGCATTTT. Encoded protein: CASSYEGLSNQPQHF.

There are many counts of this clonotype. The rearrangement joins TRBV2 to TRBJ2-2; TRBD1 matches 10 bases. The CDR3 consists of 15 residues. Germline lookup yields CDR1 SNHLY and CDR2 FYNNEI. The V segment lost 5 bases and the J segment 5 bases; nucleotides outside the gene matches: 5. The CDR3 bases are TGTGCCAGCAGTCTGACAGGGGGCTGGACCGGGGAGCTGTTTTTT. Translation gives CASSLTGGWTGELFF.

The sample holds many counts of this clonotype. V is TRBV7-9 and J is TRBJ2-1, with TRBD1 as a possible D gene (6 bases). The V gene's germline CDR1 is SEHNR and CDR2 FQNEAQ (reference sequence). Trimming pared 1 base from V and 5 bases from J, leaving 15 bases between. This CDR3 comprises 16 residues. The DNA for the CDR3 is TGTGCCAGCAGCTTAGGGACAGACCCATCAAACAATGAGCAGTTCTTC. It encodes CASSLGTDPSNNEQFF.

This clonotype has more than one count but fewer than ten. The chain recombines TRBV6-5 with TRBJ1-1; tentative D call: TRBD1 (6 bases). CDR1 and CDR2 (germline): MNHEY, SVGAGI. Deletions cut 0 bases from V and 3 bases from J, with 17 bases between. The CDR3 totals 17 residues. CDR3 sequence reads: CASSYSPQGGIDTEAFF. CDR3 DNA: TGTGCCAGCAGTTACTCACCACAGGGTGGAATAGACACTGAAGCTTTCTTT.